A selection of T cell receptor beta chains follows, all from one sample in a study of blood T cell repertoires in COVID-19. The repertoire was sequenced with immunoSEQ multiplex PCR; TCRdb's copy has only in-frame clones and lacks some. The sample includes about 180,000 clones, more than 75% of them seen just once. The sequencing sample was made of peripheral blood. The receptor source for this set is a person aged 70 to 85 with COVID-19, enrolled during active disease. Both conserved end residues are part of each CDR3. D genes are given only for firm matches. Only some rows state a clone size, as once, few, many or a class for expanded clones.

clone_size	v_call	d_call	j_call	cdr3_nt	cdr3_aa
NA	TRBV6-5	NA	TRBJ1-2	TGTGCCAGCAGTTCCACGGGGAGCTATGGCTACACCTTC	CASSSTGSYGYTF
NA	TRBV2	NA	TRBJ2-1	TGTGCCAGCGTTCCGCGGAGCTCCTACAATGAGCAGTTCTTC	CASVPRSSYNEQFF
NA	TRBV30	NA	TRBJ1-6	TGTGCCTGGAGTGTGGACAGCAATTCACCCCTCCACTTT	CAWSVDSNSPLHF
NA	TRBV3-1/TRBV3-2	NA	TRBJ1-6	TGTGCCAGCAGCCTAGGGGACTCCTATAATTCACCCCTCCACTTT	CASSLGDSYNSPLHF
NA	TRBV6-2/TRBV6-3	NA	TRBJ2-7	TGTGCCAGCAGTTACGCGGGTTTAAACTACGAGCAGTACTTC	CASSYAGLNYEQYF
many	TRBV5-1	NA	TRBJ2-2	TGCGCCAGCAGCTCGCTACAGGGTTCCGGGACCGGGGAGCTGTTTTTT	CASSSLQGSGTGELFF
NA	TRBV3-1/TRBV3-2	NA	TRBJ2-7	TGTGCCAGCAGCCCTCAGCTCAGGGGAAGCTCCTACGAGCAGTACTTC	CASSPQLRGSSYEQYF
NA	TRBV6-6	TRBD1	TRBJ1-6	TGTGCCACAAAAACCGGGACAGGGTTTTCACCCCTCCACTTT	CATKTGTGFSPLHF
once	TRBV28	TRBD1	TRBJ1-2	TGTGCCAGCAGCGACCAATGGGACAGGGGCCATGGCTACACCTTC	CASSDQWDRGHGYTF
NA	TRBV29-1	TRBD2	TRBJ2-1	TGCAGCGTGGGACCCGGGACTAGGGTTAACAATGAGCAGTTCTTC	CSVGPGTRVNNEQFF
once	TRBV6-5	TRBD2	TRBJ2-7	TGTGCCAGCAGTTCCGTTAGCGGGAGTAAATACGAGCAGTACTTC	CASSSVSGSKYEQYF
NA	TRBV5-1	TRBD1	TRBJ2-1	TGCGCCAGCAGCCAGCGGACAGGTTGGGATGAGCAGTTCTTC	CASSQRTGWDEQFF
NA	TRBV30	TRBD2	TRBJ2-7	TGTGCCTGGAGTGGGGGACTAGCGGGAGGCTGGCTCCGCGGCGAGCAGTACTTC	CAWSGGLAGGWLRGEQYF
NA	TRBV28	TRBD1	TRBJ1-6	TGTGCCAGCAGGGAACAGGGGACACCCCTCCACTTT	CASREQGTPLHF
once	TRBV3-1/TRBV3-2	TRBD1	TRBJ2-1	TGTGCCAGCAGCCAAGATCTTGGGGCAGGGGGTGATGAGCAGTTCTTC	CASSQDLGAGGDEQFF
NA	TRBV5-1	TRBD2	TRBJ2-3	TGCGCCAGCAGCTTCGCCTCTAGCGGTAGCACAGATACGCAGTATTTT	CASSFASSGSTDTQYF
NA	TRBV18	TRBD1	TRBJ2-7	TGTGCCAGCTCACCGACTGGGACAGGGATTGAGCAGTACTTC	CASSPTGTGIEQYF
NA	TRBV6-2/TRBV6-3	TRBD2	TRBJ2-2	TGTGCCAGCAGCGACGCTGGGGGGGCCGGGGAGCTGTTTTTT	CASSDAGGAGELFF
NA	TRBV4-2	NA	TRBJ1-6	TGTGCCAGCAGCCAATTCCAGAATAATTCACCCCTCCACTTT	CASSQFQNNSPLHF
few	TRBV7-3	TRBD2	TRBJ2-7	TGTGCCAGCAGCGTACGGACTAGCGGGGCCTACGAGCAGTACTTC	CASSVRTSGAYEQYF
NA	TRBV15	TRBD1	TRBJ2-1	TGTGCCACCAGCAGCGACAGGGTAAAGCAGTTCTTC	CATSSDRVKQFF
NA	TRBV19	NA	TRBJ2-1	TGTGCCAGTAGTATGGGGCGGCTTAGTTTCGACAATGAGCAGTTCTTC	CASSMGRLSFDNEQFF
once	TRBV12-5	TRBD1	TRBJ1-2	TGTGCTAGTGGGACAGGGGCTGATTTCGGGGGTGGCTACACCTTC	CASGTGADFGGGYTF
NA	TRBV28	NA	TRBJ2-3	TGTGCCAGCACTGGAGGCACAGATACGCAGTATTTT	CASTGGTDTQYF
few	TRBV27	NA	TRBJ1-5	TGTGCCAGCAGTTCCGTCGGGGGATATCAGCCCCAGCATTTT	CASSSVGGYQPQHF
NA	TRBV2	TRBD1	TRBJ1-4	TGTGCCAGCAGTTCACAGGGGGAGACTAATGAAAAACTGTTTTTT	CASSSQGETNEKLFF
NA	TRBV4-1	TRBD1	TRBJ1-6	TGCGCCAGCAGCCAAGAAGAAAGGACAGGGCGTTGGGGCTCCTATAATTCACCCCTCCACTTT	CASSQEERTGRWGSYNSPLHF
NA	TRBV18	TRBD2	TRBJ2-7	TGTGCCAGCTCACCACCGTCGGCGGGACTAGGGGAGCAGTACTTC	CASSPPSAGLGEQYF
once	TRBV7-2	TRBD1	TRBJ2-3	TGTGCCAGCAGCTACCGAGGGCGGGGACAGGGGCTCACAGATACGCAGTATTTT	CASSYRGRGQGLTDTQYF
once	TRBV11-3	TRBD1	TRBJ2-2	TGTGCCAGCAGCGGTCCTTACCGTAAACAGGGGGCCTACACCGGGGAGCTGTTTTTT	CASSGPYRKQGAYTGELFF
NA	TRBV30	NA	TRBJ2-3	TGTGCCTGGCCGCCCCCTATAGCGACGGAGGGGAGTAGCACAGATACGCAGTATTTT	CAWPPPIATEGSSTDTQYF
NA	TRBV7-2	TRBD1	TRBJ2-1	TGTGCCAGCAGCCCATCGACAGGGGGTGTCTACAATGAGCAGTTCTTC	CASSPSTGGVYNEQFF
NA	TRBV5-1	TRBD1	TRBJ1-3	TGCGCCAGCACGACAGGGGAGGGTCACAACACCATATATTTT	CASTTGEGHNTIYF
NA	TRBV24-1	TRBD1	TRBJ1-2	TGTGCCACCAGTGATACGGGACAGCTTATGGGCTACACCTTC	CATSDTGQLMGYTF
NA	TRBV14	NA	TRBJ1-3	TGTGCCAGCAGCCAAGCCCTTGGTGGGCCTCCCGGAAACACCATATATTTT	CASSQALGGPPGNTIYF
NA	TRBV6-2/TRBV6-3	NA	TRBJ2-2	TGTGCCAGCAGTTACTCCCGGGTGGGGGAGCTGTTTTTT	CASSYSRVGELFF
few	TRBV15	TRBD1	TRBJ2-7	TGTGCCACCAGCAGAGGCGGACAGGGGGCGACCTACGAGCAGTACTTC	CATSRGGQGATYEQYF
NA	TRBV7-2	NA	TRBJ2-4	TGTGCCAGCAGCTTATCGTACTCGGGAAACCTTGGAGGCAAAAACATTCAGTACTTC	CASSLSYSGNLGGKNIQYF
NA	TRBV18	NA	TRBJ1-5	TGTGCCAGCTCACCGTTAAGCAATCAGCCCCAGCATTTT	CASSPLSNQPQHF
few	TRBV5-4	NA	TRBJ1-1	TGTGCCAGCAGCTTGGAGCTGGGGCGGAACACTGAAGCTTTCTTT	CASSLELGRNTEAFF
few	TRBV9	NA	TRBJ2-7	TGTGCCAGCAGCGTAGTGGCAGAAAACTCCTACGAGCAGTACTTC	CASSVVAENSYEQYF
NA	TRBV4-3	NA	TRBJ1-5	TGCGCCAGCAGCCAAGAAACAAGCGCCCAGCCCCAGCATTTT	CASSQETSAQPQHF
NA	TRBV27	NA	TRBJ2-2	TGTGCCAGCAGTCGTCGAGCATCTGACTACAACACCGGGGAGCTGTTTTTT	CASSRRASDYNTGELFF
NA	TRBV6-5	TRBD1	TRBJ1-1	TGTGCCAGCAGTCCAACCGGACAGGGGGATGAAGCTTTCTTT	CASSPTGQGDEAFF
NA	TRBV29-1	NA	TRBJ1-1	TGCAGCGCCTCGCAAGAGGAGAACACTGAAGCTTTCTTT	CSASQEENTEAFF
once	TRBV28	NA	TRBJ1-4	TGTGCCAGCAGTTTCCGACAGCCTAATGAAAAACTGTTTTTT	CASSFRQPNEKLFF
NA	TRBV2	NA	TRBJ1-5	TGTGCCAGCAGACTCTATAGCAATCAGCCCCAGCATTTT	CASRLYSNQPQHF
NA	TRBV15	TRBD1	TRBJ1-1	TGTGCCACCAGCAGCACGGACAGGGAGTACACTGAAGCTTTCTTT	CATSSTDREYTEAFF
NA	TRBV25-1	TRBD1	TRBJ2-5	TGTGCCAGCAGTGGGACAGGGGGAGGGACCCAGTACTTC	CASSGTGGGTQYF
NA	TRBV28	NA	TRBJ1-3	TGTGCCAGCAGCAAAGCGGAAAAATGGATCGGAAACACCATATATTTT	CASSKAEKWIGNTIYF